This T cell receptor beta chain stems from a study of blood T cells in healthy people across ages. Overall study: The capture of about one barcoded beta molecule per two T cells was achieved by template switching.

V was cut by 5 bases and J by 8 bases, with 7 bases left in between. This CDR3 is 12 amino acids long. The germline CDR1 and CDR2 sequences are MNHEY and SMNVEV (reference sequence). This clonotype was counted a few times. With a J-beta primer mix and a sample-barcoded 5' primer, a second PCR ran 7 to 11 cycles. Every cDNA molecule carried a tag from a template-switch adaptor bearing 12 random nucleotides. TCRdb fed the 5' RACE reads into MiXCR, producing one record per CDR3 protein. The sample consists of about 1 million distinct CDR3 sequences, more than 40% of them appearing once. This clonotype was obtained from a woman aged 60-75 years in good health. Sequencing used blood. The rearrangement links TRBV27 to TRBJ1-6; tentative D call: TRBD1 (5 bases). CDR3 DNA sequence: TGTGCCAGCAGTGACAGTGATTCACCCCTCCACTTT. This translates into CASSDSDSPLHF.